Listed below are T cell receptor beta chains from one sample, sequenced in a study of blood T cell repertoires in COVID-19. Clones were sequenced by immunoSEQ multiplex PCR, and TCRdb holds only the in-frame ones, with some missing. The data show around 230,000 clones, more than 80% seen once. Sequenced input: PBMCs or T cells enriched from blood (not recorded which). The receptors here all came from a middle-aged man who had recovered from COVID-19. Both conserved end residues are part of each CDR3. The order of the fields is V gene, J gene, D gene, clone size, CDR3 DNA, CDR3 protein. A D gene is named only where the DNA matches it firmly. The listing skips clone size in some rows; elsewhere it reads once, few, many or a size class.

V gene: TRBV18; J gene: TRBJ1-4; D gene: TRBD1; clone size: .; CDR3 DNA: TGTGCCAGCTCACCATTAGGACAGGGGGGAGAAAAACTGTTTTTT; CDR3 protein: CASSPLGQGGEKLFF
V gene: TRBV27; J gene: TRBJ2-3; D gene: .; clone size: .; CDR3 DNA: TGTGCCAGCAGTTTAGCGGGCGGCCCAGATACGCAGTATTTT; CDR3 protein: CASSLAGGPDTQYF
V gene: TRBV6-5; J gene: TRBJ1-1; D gene: .; clone size: .; CDR3 DNA: TGTGCCAGCAGTTACCTCCGGAGGGAAGGCTCTGAAGCTTTCTTT; CDR3 protein: CASSYLRREGSEAFF
V gene: TRBV2; J gene: TRBJ2-5; D gene: TRBD1; clone size: .; CDR3 DNA: TGTGCCAGCATTCGGGACAGATCTCAAGAGACCCAGTACTTC; CDR3 protein: CASIRDRSQETQYF
V gene: TRBV7-9; J gene: TRBJ1-4; D gene: TRBD1; clone size: .; CDR3 DNA: TGTGCCAGCAGCTACAGGGACAGCTTTAATGAAAAACTGTTTTTT; CDR3 protein: CASSYRDSFNEKLFF
V gene: TRBV5-4; J gene: TRBJ1-6; D gene: .; clone size: .; CDR3 DNA: TGTGCCAGCAGCTTGTCCAGCTCCTATAATTCACCCCTCCACTTT; CDR3 protein: CASSLSSSYNSPLHF
V gene: TRBV11-2; J gene: TRBJ1-2; D gene: .; clone size: .; CDR3 DNA: TGTGCCAGCAGCTTAGTCGGCGGATTTTTTTATGGCTACACCTTC; CDR3 protein: CASSLVGGFFYGYTF
V gene: TRBV9; J gene: TRBJ1-2; D gene: .; clone size: once; CDR3 DNA: TGTGCCAGTCAGGGGTTTCCTGGTGGCTACACCTTC; CDR3 protein: CASQGFPGGYTF
V gene: TRBV18; J gene: TRBJ1-4; D gene: TRBD1; clone size: .; CDR3 DNA: TGTGCCAGCTCACCAAATCGGGACAGTCCCTCTTCAAGTTTT; CDR3 protein: CASSPNRDSPSSSF
V gene: TRBV5-5; J gene: TRBJ2-7; D gene: TRBD1; clone size: .; CDR3 DNA: TGTGCCAGCAGCCCTTCAACCGGGACAGGGGATTCCGAGCAGTACTTC; CDR3 protein: CASSPSTGTGDSEQYF
V gene: TRBV2; J gene: TRBJ2-7; D gene: TRBD1; clone size: .; CDR3 DNA: TGTGCCAGCAGTCGGACAGGGGGCGCAACCCCCCACGAGCAGTACTTC; CDR3 protein: CASSRTGGATPHEQYF
V gene: TRBV29-1; J gene: TRBJ1-1; D gene: .; clone size: once; CDR3 DNA: TGCAGCGTTGAGGTCAGAAACACTGAAGCTTTCTTT; CDR3 protein: CSVEVRNTEAFF
V gene: TRBV18; J gene: TRBJ2-7; D gene: .; clone size: .; CDR3 DNA: TGTGCCAGCTCACAGGGGTTTAAGAGCGAGCAGTACTTC; CDR3 protein: CASSQGFKSEQYF
V gene: TRBV12-5; J gene: TRBJ1-1; D gene: TRBD1; clone size: .; CDR3 DNA: TGTGCTAGTGGTTTGTCTCGGACAGGGGGGTATGCTTTCTTT; CDR3 protein: CASGLSRTGGYAFF
V gene: TRBV10-1; J gene: TRBJ1-2; D gene: .; clone size: .; CDR3 DNA: TGCGCCAGCAGTGAAACGATTGGGGGGAGTTCGGCTAACTATGGCTACACCTTC; CDR3 protein: CASSETIGGSSANYGYTF
V gene: TRBV7-8; J gene: TRBJ2-1; D gene: .; clone size: .; CDR3 DNA: TGTGCCAGCAGCTTTGGGCAGGAGCAGTTCTTC; CDR3 protein: CASSFGQEQFF
V gene: TRBV15; J gene: TRBJ1-4; D gene: TRBD1; clone size: .; CDR3 DNA: TGTGCCACCGCCGACACAGGGGGCTTTTATGAAAAACTGTTTTTT; CDR3 protein: CATADTGGFYEKLFF
V gene: TRBV30; J gene: TRBJ1-4; D gene: .; clone size: .; CDR3 DNA: TGTGCCTGGAGTCTGCAGGGAGGGGAAAAACTGTTTTTT; CDR3 protein: CAWSLQGGEKLFF
V gene: TRBV5-8; J gene: TRBJ2-3; D gene: TRBD2; clone size: .; CDR3 DNA: TGTGCCACCAGAGGGAGCGGGAGGGCAGATACGCAGTATTTT; CDR3 protein: CATRGSGRADTQYF
V gene: TRBV7-9; J gene: TRBJ2-6; D gene: .; clone size: once; CDR3 DNA: TGTGCCAGCAGCTCGCGGACTAAATCTGGGGCCAACGTCCTGACTTTC; CDR3 protein: CASSSRTKSGANVLTF
V gene: TRBV11-2; J gene: TRBJ2-5; D gene: TRBD2; clone size: .; CDR3 DNA: TGTGCCAGCAGCTTACGTCCAGCGGGAGGAGAGACCCAGTACTTC; CDR3 protein: CASSLRPAGGETQYF
V gene: TRBV14; J gene: TRBJ2-6; D gene: .; clone size: .; CDR3 DNA: TGTGCCAGCAGCCAAGGAGTCAAGCTCGGGGCCAACGTCCTGACTTTC; CDR3 protein: CASSQGVKLGANVLTF
V gene: TRBV11-2; J gene: TRBJ2-3; D gene: TRBD1; clone size: .; CDR3 DNA: TGTGCCAGCAGCTCGGACAGGGGAGGAGATACGCAGTATTTT; CDR3 protein: CASSSDRGGDTQYF
V gene: TRBV18; J gene: TRBJ1-6; D gene: TRBD1; clone size: .; CDR3 DNA: TGTGCCAGCTCGCAGGACAGGGTGAAGAATAATTCACCCCTCCACTTT; CDR3 protein: CASSQDRVKNNSPLHF
V gene: TRBV24-1; J gene: TRBJ2-1; D gene: TRBD2; clone size: .; CDR3 DNA: TGTGCCACCAGTGATCCATTTAGCGGGAGCTCCTACAATGAGCAGTTCTTC; CDR3 protein: CATSDPFSGSSYNEQFF
V gene: TRBV5-1; J gene: TRBJ2-1; D gene: TRBD2; clone size: .; CDR3 DNA: TGCGCCAGCAGCTCCGGGACTAGGGACAATGAGCAGTTCTTC; CDR3 protein: CASSSGTRDNEQFF
V gene: TRBV2; J gene: TRBJ2-1; D gene: TRBD2; clone size: .; CDR3 DNA: TGTGCCAGCAGTCCCCGAGCGGGAAGGGTCAATGAGCAGTTCTTC; CDR3 protein: CASSPRAGRVNEQFF
V gene: TRBV5-5; J gene: TRBJ2-7; D gene: TRBD2; clone size: .; CDR3 DNA: TGTGCCAGCATTAGCCCTAGCGGCCCCTACGAGCAGTACTTC; CDR3 protein: CASISPSGPYEQYF
V gene: TRBV9; J gene: TRBJ1-6; D gene: .; clone size: .; CDR3 DNA: TGTGCCAGCAGCGTAGGGACAGTCAATTCACCCCTCCACTTT; CDR3 protein: CASSVGTVNSPLHF
V gene: TRBV11-2; J gene: TRBJ2-3; D gene: .; clone size: .; CDR3 DNA: TGTGCCAGCAGCTTTTTGGTAGCTGGAGATACGCAGTATTTT; CDR3 protein: CASSFLVAGDTQYF
V gene: TRBV5-6; J gene: TRBJ2-5; D gene: .; clone size: .; CDR3 DNA: TGTGCCAGCAGCTATGGACTGGGGCAAGAGACCCAGTACTTC; CDR3 protein: CASSYGLGQETQYF
V gene: TRBV30; J gene: TRBJ2-7; D gene: .; clone size: .; CDR3 DNA: TGTGCCTGGAGTGTTGTCCGAGCGCTCGAGCAGTACTTC; CDR3 protein: CAWSVVRALEQYF
V gene: TRBV2; J gene: TRBJ2-7; D gene: .; clone size: .; CDR3 DNA: TGTGCCAGCAGTCGTATCGCGCCCGCTAGCTACGAGCAGTACTTC; CDR3 protein: CASSRIAPASYEQYF
V gene: TRBV5-1; J gene: TRBJ2-5; D gene: .; clone size: .; CDR3 DNA: TGCGCCAGCAGCTTGGTGGTCGGGGAGACCCAGTACTTC; CDR3 protein: CASSLVVGETQYF
V gene: TRBV19; J gene: TRBJ2-2; D gene: .; clone size: .; CDR3 DNA: TGTGCCAGTAGTATAGGTCGGGACACCGGGGAGCTGTTTTTT; CDR3 protein: CASSIGRDTGELFF
V gene: TRBV4-2; J gene: TRBJ2-7; D gene: .; clone size: .; CDR3 DNA: TGTGCCAGCAGCCAACTTCAGGGGACACCCTCCTACGAGCAGTACTTC; CDR3 protein: CASSQLQGTPSYEQYF
V gene: TRBV7-2; J gene: TRBJ2-7; D gene: TRBD2; clone size: .; CDR3 DNA: TGTGCCAGCAGCTTAACTAGCGGAACCTACGAGCAGTACTTC; CDR3 protein: CASSLTSGTYEQYF
V gene: TRBV30; J gene: TRBJ1-5; D gene: TRBD1; clone size: .; CDR3 DNA: TGTGCCTGGTCCCCTGGACAGGGGAATCAGCCCCAGCATTTT; CDR3 protein: CAWSPGQGNQPQHF
V gene: TRBV18; J gene: TRBJ2-2; D gene: TRBD1; clone size: .; CDR3 DNA: TGTGCCAGCTCGCCTCCTGACAGGGGGCTTGACGGGGAGCTGTTTTTT; CDR3 protein: CASSPPDRGLDGELFF
V gene: TRBV25-1; J gene: TRBJ1-2; D gene: .; clone size: .; CDR3 DNA: TGTGCCAGCAGTGAAAGAGACTATGGCTACACCTTC; CDR3 protein: CASSERDYGYTF
V gene: TRBV7-9; J gene: TRBJ1-2; D gene: .; clone size: .; CDR3 DNA: TGTGCCAGCAGCAATCCTACAGGGATCGGCGGCTACACCTTC; CDR3 protein: CASSNPTGIGGYTF
V gene: TRBV18; J gene: TRBJ2-5; D gene: TRBD2; clone size: many; CDR3 DNA: TGTGCCAGCTCAGGGGAGGGCCAAGAGACCCAGTACTTC; CDR3 protein: CASSGEGQETQYF
V gene: TRBV2; J gene: TRBJ2-1; D gene: TRBD2; clone size: .; CDR3 DNA: TGTGCCAGCAGTGGGCCCGGGACTAGCGGGGGAAATGAGCAGTTCTTC; CDR3 protein: CASSGPGTSGGNEQFF
V gene: TRBV5-5; J gene: TRBJ2-1; D gene: TRBD2; clone size: few; CDR3 DNA: TGTGCCAGCAGCTCACGACTAGCGGGAGAGGTAAATGAGCAGTTCTTC; CDR3 protein: CASSSRLAGEVNEQFF
V gene: TRBV11-2; J gene: TRBJ1-6; D gene: TRBD1; clone size: .; CDR3 DNA: TGTGCCAGCAGCCTCGGACAGGAGCAATCACCCCTCCACTTT; CDR3 protein: CASSLGQEQSPLHF
V gene: TRBV24-1; J gene: TRBJ1-2; D gene: .; clone size: .; CDR3 DNA: TGTGCCACCAGTGATCCGCGGGGTGACTATGGCTACACCTTC; CDR3 protein: CATSDPRGDYGYTF
V gene: TRBV5-6; J gene: TRBJ2-3; D gene: TRBD2; clone size: .; CDR3 DNA: TGTGCCAGCAGCAGAGAAGCGGGAGTCATTATGGATACGCAGTATTTT; CDR3 protein: CASSREAGVIMDTQYF
V gene: TRBV24-1; J gene: TRBJ2-1; D gene: TRBD1; clone size: few; CDR3 DNA: TGTGCCACCAGTAAATCCGGGACAGGGAATGAGCAGTTCTTC; CDR3 protein: CATSKSGTGNEQFF
V gene: TRBV6-1; J gene: TRBJ1-1; D gene: TRBD1; clone size: .; CDR3 DNA: TGTGCCAGCAGTGAGCAGGGGGCGCGGATGGGCACTGAAGCTTTCTTT; CDR3 protein: CASSEQGARMGTEAFF
V gene: TRBV12-3/TRBV12-4; J gene: TRBJ2-3; D gene: .; clone size: .; CDR3 DNA: TGTGCCAGCAAGTCGGGGTCTTATACGCAGTATTTT; CDR3 protein: CASKSGSYTQYF
V gene: TRBV6-5; J gene: TRBJ1-2; D gene: TRBD1; clone size: .; CDR3 DNA: TGTGCCAGCAGATCCGGACAGGGATATGGCTACACCTTC; CDR3 protein: CASRSGQGYGYTF
V gene: TRBV28; J gene: TRBJ2-3; D gene: .; clone size: few; CDR3 DNA: TGTGCCAGCACCCCTGGGGGGGCTGGCACAGATACGCAGTATTTT; CDR3 protein: CASTPGGAGTDTQYF
V gene: TRBV24-1; J gene: TRBJ2-5; D gene: .; clone size: .; CDR3 DNA: TGTGCCACCCGGTTCTTTATTACGGAGACCCAGTACTTC; CDR3 protein: CATRFFITETQYF
V gene: TRBV7-2; J gene: TRBJ2-5; D gene: .; clone size: few; CDR3 DNA: TGTGCCAGCAGCCCGCCTCCCGCAGGGGAGACCCAGTACTTC; CDR3 protein: CASSPPPAGETQYF
V gene: TRBV7-9; J gene: TRBJ1-2; D gene: .; clone size: .; CDR3 DNA: TGTGCCAGCAGCCCCCAGACAGGCAATGGCTACACCTTC; CDR3 protein: CASSPQTGNGYTF
V gene: TRBV15; J gene: TRBJ2-1; D gene: .; clone size: .; CDR3 DNA: TGTGCCACCAGCAGAGGTGACATACTTGAGCAGTTCTTC; CDR3 protein: CATSRGDILEQFF
V gene: TRBV19; J gene: TRBJ1-1; D gene: TRBD1; clone size: .; CDR3 DNA: TGTGCCAGTAGTTTCAGGGGGACTGAAGCTTTCTTT; CDR3 protein: CASSFRGTEAFF
V gene: TRBV7-9; J gene: TRBJ1-1; D gene: TRBD1; clone size: .; CDR3 DNA: TGTGCCAGCAGCGTACAGGGGGCGGCCACTGAAGCTTTCTTT; CDR3 protein: CASSVQGAATEAFF
V gene: TRBV5-1; J gene: TRBJ1-2; D gene: .; clone size: .; CDR3 DNA: TGCGCCAGCAGCTTGAGCCAATATGGCTACACCTTC; CDR3 protein: CASSLSQYGYTF
V gene: TRBV29-1; J gene: TRBJ2-1; D gene: TRBD2; clone size: .; CDR3 DNA: TGCAGCTCCCGCGAGACTAGCGCTCTTTGGAATGAGCAGTTCTTC; CDR3 protein: CSSRETSALWNEQFF